This entry lists 6 T cell receptor beta chains sequenced from one sample in a study of T cell changes during pregnancy in multiple sclerosis. The protocol was immunoSEQ multiplex PCR, while the TCRdb copy is restricted to in-frame clones and leaves out a portion. The sample carries tens of thousands of clones, roughly 89% recorded once. Sample: peripheral blood, taken in the third trimester of pregnancy. Source of these receptors: a female donor in good health, enrolled as a control in a pregnancy study.

The rearrangement uses TRBV11-3 and TRBJ2-2; D unresolved. Trimming removed 1 base at V and 0 bases at J, with 3 bases between. The CDR3 totals 14 residues. Germline V gene data show CDR1 as SGHNT and CDR2 as YENEEA. The CDR3 spells CASSLGANTGELFF. CDR3 coding DNA: TGTGCCAGCAGCTTAGGCGCGAACACCGGGGAGCTGTTTTTT.

The chain recombines TRBV28 with TRBJ1-2; tentatively, D is TRBD1 (6 bases). The CDR3 has 15 residues. The germline V gene has CDR1 MDHEN and CDR2 SYDVKM. V was pared by 8 bases and J by 4 bases, with 20 bases between. This CDR3 is CASARQVLSTYGYTF. The CDR3 nucleotides read TGTGCCAGCGCCCGACAGGTACTAAGTACCTATGGCTACACCTTC.

The V and J genes are TRBV19 and TRBJ1-5; 9 bases agree with TRBD1. There are 14 residues in the CDR3. Trimming at V came to 4 bases and at J to 2 bases, leaving 0 bases not matched to a gene. From germline, CDR1 is LNHDA and CDR2 SQIVND (reference sequence). CDR3 DNA: TGTGCCAGTAGTAGACAGGGGGGCAATCAGCCCCAGCATTTT. Protein: CASSRQGGNQPQHF.

The V and J genes are TRBV5-4 and TRBJ2-2; tentative D call: TRBD2 (5 bases). Germline CDR1 SGHNT, CDR2 YYREEE (reference sequence). The CDR3 is made up of 15 amino acids. The V end lost 4 bases, the J end lost 3 bases, and 13 bases lay between the germline ends. The CDR3 loop reads CASSPKRGYTGELFF. In DNA, the CDR3 is TGTGCCAGCAGCCCGAAGAGAGGGTACACCGGGGAGCTGTTTTTT.

V is TRBV15 and J is TRBJ2-7, with D tentatively TRBD2 (6 bases). Deletions cut 2 bases from V and 3 bases from J, with 14 bases between. Germline V gene sequence: CDR1 LNHNV, CDR2 YYDKDF (reference sequence). This CDR3 region has 15 residues. CDR3 in DNA: TGTGCCACCAGCAGATCCCCGGGACTTCTCTACGAGCAGTACTTC. Translated: CATSRSPGLLYEQYF.

In nucleotides, the CDR3 is TGTGCCAGCAGTTCCTCCCCTGGCTACACCTTC. Its translation is CASSSSPGYTF. The chain carries TRBV28 and TRBJ1-2; D not resolved. This CDR3 spans 11 amino acids. The V end lost 4 bases, the J end lost 7 bases, and 7 bases lay between the germline ends. Germline assignment: CDR1 MDHEN and CDR2 SYDVKM.